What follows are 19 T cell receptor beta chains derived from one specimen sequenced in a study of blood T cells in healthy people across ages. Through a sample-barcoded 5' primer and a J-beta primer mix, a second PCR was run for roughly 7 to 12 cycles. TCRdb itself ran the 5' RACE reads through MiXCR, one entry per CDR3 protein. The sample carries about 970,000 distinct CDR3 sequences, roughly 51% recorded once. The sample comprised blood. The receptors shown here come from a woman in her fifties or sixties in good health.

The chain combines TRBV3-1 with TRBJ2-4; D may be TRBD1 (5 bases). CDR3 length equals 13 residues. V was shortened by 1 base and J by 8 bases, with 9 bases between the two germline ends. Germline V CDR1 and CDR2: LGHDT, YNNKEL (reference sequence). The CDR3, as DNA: TGTGCCAGCAGCCAAGGCAGGGATGACATTCAGTACTTC. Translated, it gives CASSQGRDDIQYF. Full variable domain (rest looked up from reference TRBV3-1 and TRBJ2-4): DTAVSQTPKYLVTQMGNDKSIKCEQNLGHDTMYWYKQDSKKFLKIMFSYNNKELIINETVPNRFSPKSPDKAHLNLHINSLELGDSAVYFCASSQGRDDIQYFGAGTRLSVL.

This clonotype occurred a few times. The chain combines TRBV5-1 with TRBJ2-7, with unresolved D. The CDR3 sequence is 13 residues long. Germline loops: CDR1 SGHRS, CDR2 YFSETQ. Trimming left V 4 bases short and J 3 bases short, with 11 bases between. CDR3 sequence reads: CASSSPPHYEQYF. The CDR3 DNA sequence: TGCGCCAGCAGCAGCCCCCCCCACTACGAGCAGTACTTC.

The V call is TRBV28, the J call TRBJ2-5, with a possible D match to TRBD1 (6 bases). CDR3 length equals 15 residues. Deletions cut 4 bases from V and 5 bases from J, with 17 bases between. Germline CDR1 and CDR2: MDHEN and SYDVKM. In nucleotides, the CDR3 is TGTGCCAGCAGTTCCCCAGGACAGCACGGGGAGACCCAGTACTTC. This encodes CASSSPGQHGETQYF.

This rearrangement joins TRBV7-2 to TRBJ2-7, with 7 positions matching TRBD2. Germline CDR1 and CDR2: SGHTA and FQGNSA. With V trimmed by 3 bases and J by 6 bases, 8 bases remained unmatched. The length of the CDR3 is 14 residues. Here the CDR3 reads CASSLGGRAAEQYF. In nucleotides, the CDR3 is TGTGCCAGCAGCTTGGGGGGGAGGGCCGCCGAGCAGTACTTC. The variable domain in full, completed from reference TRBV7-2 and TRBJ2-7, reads GAGVSQSPSNKVTEKGKDVELRCDPISGHTALYWYRQSLGQGLEFLIYFQGNSAPDKSGLPSDRFSAERTGGSVSTLTIQRTQQEDSAVYLCASSLGGRAAEQYFGPGTRLTVT.

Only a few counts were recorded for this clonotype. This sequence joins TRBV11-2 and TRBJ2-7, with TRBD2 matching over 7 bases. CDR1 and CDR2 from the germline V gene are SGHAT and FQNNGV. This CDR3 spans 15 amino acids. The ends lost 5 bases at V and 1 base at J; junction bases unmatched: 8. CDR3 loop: CASSPEAGSSYEQYF. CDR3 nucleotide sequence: TGTGCCAGCAGCCCCGAAGCGGGATCTTCCTACGAGCAGTACTTC.

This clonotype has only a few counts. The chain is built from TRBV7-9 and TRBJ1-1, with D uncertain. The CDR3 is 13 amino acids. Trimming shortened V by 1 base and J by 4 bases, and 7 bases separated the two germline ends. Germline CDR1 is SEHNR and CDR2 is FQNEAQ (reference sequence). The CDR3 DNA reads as TGTGCCAGCAGCTTAGGAGGGTTCACTGAAGCTTTCTTT. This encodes CASSLGGFTEAFF.

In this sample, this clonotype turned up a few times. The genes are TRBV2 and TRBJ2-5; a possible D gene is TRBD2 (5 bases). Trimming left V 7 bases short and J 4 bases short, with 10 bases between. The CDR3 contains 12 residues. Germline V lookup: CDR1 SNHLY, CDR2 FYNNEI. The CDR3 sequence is CASKYGGETQYF. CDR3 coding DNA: TGTGCCAGCAAGTACGGAGGAGAGACCCAGTACTTC.

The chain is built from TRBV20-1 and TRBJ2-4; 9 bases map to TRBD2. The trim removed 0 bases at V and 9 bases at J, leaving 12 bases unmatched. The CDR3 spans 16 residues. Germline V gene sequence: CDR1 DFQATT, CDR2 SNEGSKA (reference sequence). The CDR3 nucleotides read TGCAGTGCTAGAGATGGTCTTAGCGGGAGTTTTAGCATTCAGTACTTC. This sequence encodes CSARDGLSGSFSIQYF.

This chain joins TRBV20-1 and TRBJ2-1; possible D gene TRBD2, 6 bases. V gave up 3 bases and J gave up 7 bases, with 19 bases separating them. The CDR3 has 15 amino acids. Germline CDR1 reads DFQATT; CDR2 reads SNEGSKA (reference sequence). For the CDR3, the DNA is TGCAGTGCTAGGCCTAGCGATAAGACGGGGAATGAGCAGTTCTTC. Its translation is CSARPSDKTGNEQFF.

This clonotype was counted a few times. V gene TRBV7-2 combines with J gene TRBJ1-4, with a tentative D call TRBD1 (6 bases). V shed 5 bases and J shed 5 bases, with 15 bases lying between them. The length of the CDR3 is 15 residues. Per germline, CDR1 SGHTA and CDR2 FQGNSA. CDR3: CASSTSGTPNEKLFF. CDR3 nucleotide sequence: TGTGCCAGCAGCACCTCCGGGACACCGAATGAAAAACTGTTTTTT.

The DNA of the CDR3 is TGTGCCAGCAGTTTCCTGCTGGAAGACACTGAAGCTTTCTTT. Translating it yields CASSFLLEDTEAFF. The V call is TRBV28, the J call TRBJ1-1; D call uncertain. Germline-derived CDR1 and CDR2 are MDHEN and SYDVKM. V lost 3 bases and J 3 bases, leaving 11 bases between the germline ends. The CDR3 sequence is 14 residues long.

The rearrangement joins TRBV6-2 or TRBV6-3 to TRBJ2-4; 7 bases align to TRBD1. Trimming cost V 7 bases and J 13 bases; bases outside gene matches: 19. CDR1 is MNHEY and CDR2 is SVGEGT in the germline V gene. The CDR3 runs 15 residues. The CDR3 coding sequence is TGTGCCAGCACCTACAGGGGAACTGGGGAGTATGAGCAGTACTTC. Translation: CASTYRGTGEYEQYF.

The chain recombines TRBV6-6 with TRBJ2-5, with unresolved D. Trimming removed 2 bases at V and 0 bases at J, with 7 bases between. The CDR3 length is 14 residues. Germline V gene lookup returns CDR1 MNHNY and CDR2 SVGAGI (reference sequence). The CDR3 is CASSYPDHQETQYF. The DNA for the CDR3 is TGTGCCAGCAGTTACCCGGACCACCAAGAGACCCAGTACTTC.

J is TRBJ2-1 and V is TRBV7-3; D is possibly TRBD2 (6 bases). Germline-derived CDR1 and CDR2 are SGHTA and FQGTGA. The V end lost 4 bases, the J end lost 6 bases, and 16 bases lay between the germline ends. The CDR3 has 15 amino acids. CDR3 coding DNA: TGTGCCAGCAGCTCGCGGGGACGGGGATTCAATGAGCAGTTCTTC. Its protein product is CASSSRGRGFNEQFF.

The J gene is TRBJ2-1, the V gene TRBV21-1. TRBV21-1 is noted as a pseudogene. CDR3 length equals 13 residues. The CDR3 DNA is TGTGCCAGCAGCGGTGTCGCTGAAGAGACCCAGTTCTTC. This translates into CASSGVAEETQFF.

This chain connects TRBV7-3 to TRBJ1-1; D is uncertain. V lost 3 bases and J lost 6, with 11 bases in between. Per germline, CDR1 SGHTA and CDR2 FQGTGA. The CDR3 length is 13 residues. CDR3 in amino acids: CASSLTNGAEAFF. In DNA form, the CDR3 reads TGTGCCAGCAGCTTGACAAATGGGGCTGAAGCTTTCTTT.

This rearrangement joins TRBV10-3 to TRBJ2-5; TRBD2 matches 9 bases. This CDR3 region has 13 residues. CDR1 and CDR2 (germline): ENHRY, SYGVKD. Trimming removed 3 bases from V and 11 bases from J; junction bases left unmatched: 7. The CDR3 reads CAISDGTSFEQYF. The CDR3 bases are TGTGCCATCAGTGACGGGACTAGCTTTGAGCAGTACTTC.

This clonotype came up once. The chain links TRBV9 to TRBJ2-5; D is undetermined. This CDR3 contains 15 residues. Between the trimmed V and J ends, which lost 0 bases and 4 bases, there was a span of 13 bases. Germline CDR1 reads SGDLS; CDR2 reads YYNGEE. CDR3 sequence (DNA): TGTGCCAGCAGCGTAGCTAAAGGGTCTGGAGAGACCCAGTACTTC. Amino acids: CASSVAKGSGETQYF.

The CDR3 DNA reads as TGTGCCAGCAGCTCCCCTGGGCTAGCGGGAGGTTCTGAGCAGTTCTTC. Translation: CASSSPGLAGGSEQFF. This chain uses TRBV7-2 with TRBJ2-1; the match to TRBD2 covers 11 bases. V was clipped by 4 bases and J by 9 bases; unmatched bases: 11. CDR3 length equals 16 residues. CDR1 SGHTA and CDR2 FQGNSA come from the germline V gene.